This T cell receptor beta chain was identified in a study of glioma-infiltrating T cells after dendritic cell vaccination (dated by TCRdb to about 2016). The study in broad terms: The cohort comprised approximately 15 glioblastoma patients from Phase I and II dendritic cell vaccination trials, 9 newly diagnosed and 6 with recurrent disease. Deep sequencing of TCR beta CDR3 regions was used to quantify tumor-infiltrating lymphocyte content and compare tumor and blood repertoires in dendritic cell-vaccinated glioblastoma patients. Survival after dendritic cell vaccination was correlated with TCR sequencing metrics, such as TIL content and the overlap between tumor and blood repertoires. Each patient was given three intradermal dendritic cell vaccine injections, spaced two weeks apart, in the arm below the axilla. Between 2003 and 2012, patients were given autologous tumor lysate-pulsed dendritic cell vaccination. The vaccine was prepared from monocyte-derived dendritic cells that were cultured for roughly seven days with IL-4 and GM-CSF and then pulsed overnight with autologous tumor lysate.

The paper as a whole reports these results and caveats: The cohort was small and heterogeneous, only a few patients had full blood and tumor sets, and even fewer had initial-recurrent tumor pairs. The three-group TCR overlap response model was described as speculative and requiring prospective validation. Higher estimated pretreatment TIL content predicted longer time to progression and overall survival after dendritic cell vaccination. No direct relationship between TCR clonality and survival was found, suggesting that a diverse polyclonal response may matter.

Patients were selected on the basis of adequate residual fresh-frozen tumor tissue and more than two years of available survival data. An isocitrate dehydrogenase mutation was not carried by any of the glioblastoma patients, although molecular status was otherwise variable. PBMC collection took place before vaccination, two weeks after the third vaccination, and at tumor progression if progression occurred. The Qiagen DNeasy Blood extraction Kit was used to extract genomic DNA. The cysteine opens and the phenylalanine closes a CDR3 of 16 amino acids. The retained sequence is limited to the CDR3, 48 bases, with the frame set at the first base. The CDR1 and CDR2 encoded by the germline V gene are ENHRY and SYGVKD. TCRB CDR3 regions were amplified from roughly 1.8 ug genomic DNA, or all available DNA if less, using the immunoSEQ assay. Multiplex PCR used 60 forward primers for TCR V beta segments and 13 reverse primers for J beta segments. Synthetic control templates were spiked into each sample at limiting dilution to estimate reads per starting template. Reads of 87 bp were generated by sequencing on the Illumina HiSeq System. Concerning the study's data processing: PCR and sequencing errors were removed by merging closely related sequences with a nearest neighbor algorithm. TCR overlap was measured as the percentage of unique tumor TCR beta sequences that were also present in the peripheral blood of the same patient. Drawn from immuneACCESS, this table holds only the in-frame rearrangements with V and J called that TCRdb kept. Clones are partly lost; checked studies trace under half to an unresolved V gene and leave the rest unexplained. V and J calls and clone size are copied from that table; D and trimming were computed from the DNA. The sample table lists 93,000 or so clones, approximately 80% of them with a count of one. 9.5% to 15% of the sample is held by the ten biggest clonotypes.

Comment on this clone: What antigen it recognizes has not been identified. Per-base qualities were not stored, and no clone one base away is much larger.

Sample: blood, taken before dendritic cell vaccination. This sequence originates from a human donor with glioblastoma. Recombination linked TRBV10-3 to TRBJ2-5; 8 central nucleotides agree with TRBD2. The tail of the sequence fits TRBJ2-7 better, so the J call may be wrong. The nucleotide sequence is given as TGTGCCATCAGTGAGTCCGGGGGGGGCCTGATCAACGAGCAGTACTTC. Its protein product is CAISESGGGLINEQYF.